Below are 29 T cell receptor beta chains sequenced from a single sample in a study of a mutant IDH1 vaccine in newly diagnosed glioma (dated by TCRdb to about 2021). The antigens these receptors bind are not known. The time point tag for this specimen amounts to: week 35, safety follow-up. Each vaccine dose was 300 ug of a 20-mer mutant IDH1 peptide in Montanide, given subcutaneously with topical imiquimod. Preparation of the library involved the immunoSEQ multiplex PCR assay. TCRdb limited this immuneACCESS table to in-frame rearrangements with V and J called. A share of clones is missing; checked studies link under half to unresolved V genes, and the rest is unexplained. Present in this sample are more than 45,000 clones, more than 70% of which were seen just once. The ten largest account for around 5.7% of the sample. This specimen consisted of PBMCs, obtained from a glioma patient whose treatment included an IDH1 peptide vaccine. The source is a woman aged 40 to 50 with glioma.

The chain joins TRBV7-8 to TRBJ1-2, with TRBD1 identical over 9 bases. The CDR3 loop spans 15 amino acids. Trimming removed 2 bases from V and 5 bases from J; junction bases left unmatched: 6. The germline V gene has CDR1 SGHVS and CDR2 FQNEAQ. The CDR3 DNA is TGTGCCAGCAGCTTATATAGACAGGGGGTATATGGCTACACCTTC. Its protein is CASSLYRQGVYGYTF. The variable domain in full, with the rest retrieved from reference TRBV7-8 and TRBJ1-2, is GAGVSQSPRYKVAKRGQDVALRCDPISGHVSLFWYQQALGQGPEFLTYFQNEAQLDKSGLPSDRFFAERPEGSVSTLKIQRTQQEDSAVYLCASSLYRQGVYGYTFGSGTRLTVV.

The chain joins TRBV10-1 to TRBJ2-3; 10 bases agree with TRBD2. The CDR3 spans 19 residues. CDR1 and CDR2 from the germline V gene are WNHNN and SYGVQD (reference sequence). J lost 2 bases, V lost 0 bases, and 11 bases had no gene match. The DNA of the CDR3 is TGCGCCAGCAGTGAGTCGGGGACTAGCGCAAGAGGTCCCACAGATACGCAGTATTTT. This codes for CASSESGTSARGPTDTQYF.

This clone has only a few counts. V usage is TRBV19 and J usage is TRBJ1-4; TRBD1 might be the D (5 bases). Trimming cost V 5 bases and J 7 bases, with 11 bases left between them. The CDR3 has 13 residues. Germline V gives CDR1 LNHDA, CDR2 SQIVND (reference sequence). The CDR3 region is CASSRSGAEKLFF. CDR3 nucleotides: TGTGCCAGTAGTCGATCCGGGGCTGAAAAACTGTTTTTT. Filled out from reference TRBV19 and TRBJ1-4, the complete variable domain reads DGGITQSPKYLFRKEGQNVTLSCEQNLNHDAMYWYRQDPGQGLRLIYYSQIVNDFQKGDIAEGYSVSREKKESFPLTVTSAQKNPTAFYLCASSRSGAEKLFFGSGTQLSVL.

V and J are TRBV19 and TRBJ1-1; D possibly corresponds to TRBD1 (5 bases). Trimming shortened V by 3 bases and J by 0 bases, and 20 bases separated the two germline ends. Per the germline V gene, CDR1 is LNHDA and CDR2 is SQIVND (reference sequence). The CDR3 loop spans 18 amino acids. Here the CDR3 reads CASSIGKRAWGMNTEAFF. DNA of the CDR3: TGTGCCAGTAGTATCGGAAAAAGAGCATGGGGCATGAACACTGAAGCTTTCTTT.

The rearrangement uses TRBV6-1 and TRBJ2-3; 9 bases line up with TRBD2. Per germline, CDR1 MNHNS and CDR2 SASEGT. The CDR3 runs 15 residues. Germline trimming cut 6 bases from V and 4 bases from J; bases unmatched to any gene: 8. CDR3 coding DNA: TGTGCCAGCAGGAGGCGGGAGGGCCTTGCAGATACGCAGTATTTT. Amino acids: CASRRREGLADTQYF.

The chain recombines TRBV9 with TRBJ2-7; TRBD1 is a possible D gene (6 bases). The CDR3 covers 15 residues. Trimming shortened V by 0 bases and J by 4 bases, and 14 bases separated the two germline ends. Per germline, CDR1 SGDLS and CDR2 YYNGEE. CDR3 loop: CASSVATGSFYEQYF. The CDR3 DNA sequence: TGTGCCAGCAGCGTAGCCACAGGGTCTTTTTACGAGCAGTACTTC.

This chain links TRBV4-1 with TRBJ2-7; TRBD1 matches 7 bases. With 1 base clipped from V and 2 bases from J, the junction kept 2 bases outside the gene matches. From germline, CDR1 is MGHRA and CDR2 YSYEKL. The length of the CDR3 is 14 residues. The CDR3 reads CASSQATGTYEQYF. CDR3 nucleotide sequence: TGCGCCAGCAGCCAAGCGACAGGGACCTACGAGCAGTACTTC.

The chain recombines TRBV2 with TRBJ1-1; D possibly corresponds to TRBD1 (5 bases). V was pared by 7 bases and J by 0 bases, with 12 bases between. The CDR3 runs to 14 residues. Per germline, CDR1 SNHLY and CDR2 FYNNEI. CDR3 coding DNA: TGTGCCAGCATCCCAGGGACTTTGAACACTGAAGCTTTCTTT. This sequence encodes CASIPGTLNTEAFF.

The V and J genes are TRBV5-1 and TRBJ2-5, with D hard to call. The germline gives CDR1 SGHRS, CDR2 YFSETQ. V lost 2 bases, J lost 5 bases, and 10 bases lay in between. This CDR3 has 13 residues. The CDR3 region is CASSFSPAETQYF. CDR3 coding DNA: TGCGCCAGCAGCTTCTCCCCCGCGGAGACCCAGTACTTC. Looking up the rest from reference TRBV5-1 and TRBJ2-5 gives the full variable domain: KAGVTQTPRYLIKTRGQQVTLSCSPISGHRSVSWYQQTPGQGLQFLFEYFSETQRNKGNFPGRFSGRQFSNSRSEMNVSTLELGDSALYLCASSFSPAETQYFGPGTRLLVL.

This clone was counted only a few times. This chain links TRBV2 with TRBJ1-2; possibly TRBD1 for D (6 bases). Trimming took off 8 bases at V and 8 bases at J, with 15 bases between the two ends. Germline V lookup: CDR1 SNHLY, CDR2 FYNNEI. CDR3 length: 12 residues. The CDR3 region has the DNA TGTGCCAGCCGGATGGGGGGGCGAGGCTACACCTTC. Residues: CASRMGGRGYTF.

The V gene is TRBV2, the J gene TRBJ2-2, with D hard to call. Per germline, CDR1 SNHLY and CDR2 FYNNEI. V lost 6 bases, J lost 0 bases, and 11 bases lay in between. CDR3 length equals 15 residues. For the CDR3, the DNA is TGTGCCAGCAGGACGGATTCCGCGAACACCGGGGAGCTGTTTTTT. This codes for CASRTDSANTGELFF.

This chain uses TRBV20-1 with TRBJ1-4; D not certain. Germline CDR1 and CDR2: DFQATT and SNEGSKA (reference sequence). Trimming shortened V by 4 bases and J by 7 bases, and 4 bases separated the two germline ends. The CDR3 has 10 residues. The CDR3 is CSAKGEKLFF. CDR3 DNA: TGCAGTGCTAAGGGTGAAAAACTGTTTTTT.

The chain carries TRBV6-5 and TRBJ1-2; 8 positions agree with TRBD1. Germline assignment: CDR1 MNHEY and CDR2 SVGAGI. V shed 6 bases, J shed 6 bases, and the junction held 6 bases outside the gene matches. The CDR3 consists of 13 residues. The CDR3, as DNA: TGTGCCAGCAGCCCGACAGGGGCTGATGGCTACACCTTC. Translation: CASSPTGADGYTF.

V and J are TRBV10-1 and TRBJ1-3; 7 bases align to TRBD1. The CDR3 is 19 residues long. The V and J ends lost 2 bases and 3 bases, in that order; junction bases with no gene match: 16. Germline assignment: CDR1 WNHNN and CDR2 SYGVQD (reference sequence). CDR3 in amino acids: CASSELHRGPPLRGNTIYF. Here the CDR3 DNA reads TGCGCCAGCAGTGAGCTTCACAGGGGTCCTCCCCTGCGTGGAAACACCATATATTTT.

The CDR3 sequence is CSVLQGISYEQYF. Written as DNA, the CDR3 is TGCAGCGTCCTACAGGGGATCTCCTACGAGCAGTACTTC. This chain uses TRBV29-1 with TRBJ2-7; 7 bases are shared with TRBD1. Germline V gene lookup returns CDR1 SQVTM and CDR2 ANQGSEA. This CDR3 comprises 13 residues. The junction had 5 bases not matched to a gene; V was cut back by 6 bases and J by 0 bases.

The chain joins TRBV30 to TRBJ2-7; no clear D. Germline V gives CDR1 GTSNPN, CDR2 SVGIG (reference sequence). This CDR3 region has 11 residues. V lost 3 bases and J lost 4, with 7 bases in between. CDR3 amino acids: CAWRTEYEQYF. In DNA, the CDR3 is TGTGCCTGGAGGACGGAGTACGAGCAGTACTTC.

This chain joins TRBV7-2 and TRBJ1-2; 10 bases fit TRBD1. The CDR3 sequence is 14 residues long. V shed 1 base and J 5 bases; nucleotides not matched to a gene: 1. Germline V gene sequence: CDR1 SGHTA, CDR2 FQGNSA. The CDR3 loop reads CASSLGQGAYGYTF. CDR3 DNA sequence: TGTGCCAGCAGCTTAGGACAGGGGGCGTATGGCTACACCTTC.

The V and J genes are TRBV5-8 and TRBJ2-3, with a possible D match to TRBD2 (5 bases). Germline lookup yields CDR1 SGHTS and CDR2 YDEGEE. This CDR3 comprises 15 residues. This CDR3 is CADKTKDFSTDTQYF. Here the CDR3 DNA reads TGTGCAGATAAGACGAAGGACTTTAGCACAGATACGCAGTATTTT.

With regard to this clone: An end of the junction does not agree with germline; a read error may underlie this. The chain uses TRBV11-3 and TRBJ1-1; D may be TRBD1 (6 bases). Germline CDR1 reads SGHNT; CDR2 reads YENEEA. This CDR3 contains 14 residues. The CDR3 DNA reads TGTGCCAGCAGCCAAACCAACGGGGGGCTGATGAAAACTTTT. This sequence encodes CASSQTNGGLMKTF.

This CDR3 is CASSLGPSTSREQYF. In DNA form, the CDR3 reads TGTGCCAGCAGCTTAGGGCCGAGTACCTCTCGGGAGCAGTACTTC. This chain links TRBV7-8 with TRBJ2-7; D uncertain. The V and J ends lost 1 base and 7 bases respectively, with 17 bases between them. Germline lookup yields CDR1 SGHVS and CDR2 FQNEAQ. The CDR3 spans 15 residues.

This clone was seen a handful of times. The CDR3 reads CSVDSGNTGELFF. The CDR3 DNA is TGCAGCGTTGATTCGGGGAACACCGGGGAGCTGTTTTTT. This chain joins TRBV29-1 and TRBJ2-2; no clear D gene. V lost 3 bases to trimming and J lost 1 base, with 6 bases between them. This CDR3 has 13 amino acids. From germline, CDR1 is SQVTM and CDR2 ANQGSEA.

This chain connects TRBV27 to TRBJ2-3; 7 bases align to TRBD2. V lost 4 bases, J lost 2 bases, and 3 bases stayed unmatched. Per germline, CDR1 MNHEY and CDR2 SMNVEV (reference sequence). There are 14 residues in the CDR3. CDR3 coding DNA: TGTGCCAGCAGTTATGGGAGGGCCACAGATACGCAGTATTTT. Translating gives CASSYGRATDTQYF.

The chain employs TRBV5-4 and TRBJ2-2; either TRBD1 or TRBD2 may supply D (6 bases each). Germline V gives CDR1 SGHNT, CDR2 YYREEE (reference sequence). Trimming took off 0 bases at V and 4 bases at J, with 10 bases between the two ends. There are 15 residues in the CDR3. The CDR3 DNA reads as TGTGCCAGCAGCTTGGTCGGGGGCGGCACCGGGGAGCTGTTTTTT. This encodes CASSLVGGGTGELFF.

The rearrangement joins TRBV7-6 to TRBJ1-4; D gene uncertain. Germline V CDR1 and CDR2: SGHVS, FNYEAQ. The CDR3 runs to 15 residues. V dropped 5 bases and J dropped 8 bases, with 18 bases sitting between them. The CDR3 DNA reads TGTGCCAGCAGCGCATCCTTGGGTGGGAAAGAAAAACTGTTTTTT. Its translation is CASSASLGGKEKLFF.

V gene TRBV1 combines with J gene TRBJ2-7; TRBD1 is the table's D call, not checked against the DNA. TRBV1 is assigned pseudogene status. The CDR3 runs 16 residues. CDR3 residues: CTSSQSRLQSSYEQYF. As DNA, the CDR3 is TGCACCAGCAGCCAGTCCCGTCTACAGAGCTCCTACGAGCAGTACTTC.

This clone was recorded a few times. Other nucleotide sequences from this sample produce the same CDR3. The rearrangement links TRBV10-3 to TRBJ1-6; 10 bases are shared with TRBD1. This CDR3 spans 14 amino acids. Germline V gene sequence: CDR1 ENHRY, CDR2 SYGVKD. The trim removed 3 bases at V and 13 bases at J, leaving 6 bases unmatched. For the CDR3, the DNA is TGTGCCATCAGTGACCGACAGGGGGCGAAGCCCCTCCACTTT. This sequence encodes CAISDRQGAKPLHF.

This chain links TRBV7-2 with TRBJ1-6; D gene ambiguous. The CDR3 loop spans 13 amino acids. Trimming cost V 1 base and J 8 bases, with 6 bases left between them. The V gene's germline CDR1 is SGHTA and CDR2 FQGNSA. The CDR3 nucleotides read TGTGCCAGCAGCTTAGTGGTGGATTCACCCCTCCACTTT. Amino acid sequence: CASSLVVDSPLHF.

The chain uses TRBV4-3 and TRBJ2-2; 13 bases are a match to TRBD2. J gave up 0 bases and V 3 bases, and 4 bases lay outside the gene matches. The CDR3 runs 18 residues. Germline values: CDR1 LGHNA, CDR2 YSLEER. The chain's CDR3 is CASSQALAGGPNTGELFF. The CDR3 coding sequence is TGCGCCAGCAGCCAGGCACTAGCGGGGGGGCCGAACACCGGGGAGCTGTTTTTT.

The CDR3 DNA follows: TGCAGCGCCGGACAGACCTTTAACTATGGCTACACCTTC. Translation gives CSAGQTFNYGYTF. The chain is built from TRBV29-1 and TRBJ1-2; weak D call: TRBD1 (6 bases). The CDR3 spans 13 residues. Trimming removed 7 bases from V and 1 base from J, with 13 bases in between. In germline, CDR1 is SQVTM, CDR2 ANQGSEA.